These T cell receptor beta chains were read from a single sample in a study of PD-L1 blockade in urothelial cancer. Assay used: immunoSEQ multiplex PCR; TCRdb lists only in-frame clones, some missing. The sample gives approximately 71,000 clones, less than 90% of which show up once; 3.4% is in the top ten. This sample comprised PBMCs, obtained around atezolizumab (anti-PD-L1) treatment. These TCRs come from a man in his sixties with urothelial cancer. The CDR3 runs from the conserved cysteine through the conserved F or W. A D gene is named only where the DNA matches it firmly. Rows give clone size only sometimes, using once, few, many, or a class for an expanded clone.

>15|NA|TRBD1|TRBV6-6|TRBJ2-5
TGTGCCAGCAGTTACGCGGGCAGGGGGCAAGAGACCCAGTACTTC
CASSYAGRGQETQYF
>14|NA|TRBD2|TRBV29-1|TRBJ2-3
TGCAGCGTAGACCGGACTAGCGGGGCAGATACGCAGTATTTT
CSVDRTSGADTQYF
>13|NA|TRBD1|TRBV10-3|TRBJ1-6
TGTGCCATCAGGGACAGGGGAAATTCACCCCTCCACTTT
CAIRDRGNSPLHF
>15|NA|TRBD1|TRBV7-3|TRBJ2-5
TGTGCCAGCAGCAAAAAGGACAGGCCGCAAGAGACCCAGTACTTC
CASSKKDRPQETQYF
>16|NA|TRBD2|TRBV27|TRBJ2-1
TGTGCCAGCAGCCGCACTAGCGCGACCTCCTACAATGAGCAGTTCTTC
CASSRTSATSYNEQFF
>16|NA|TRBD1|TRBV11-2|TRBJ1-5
TGTGCCAGCAGCCCCGGGGGACAGGGACCAAATCAGCCCCAGCATTTT
CASSPGGQGPNQPQHF
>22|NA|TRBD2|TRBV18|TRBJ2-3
TGTGCCAGCTCACCCTCGCCCGTCGGGGGAGGGACTAGCGGGAGCCACACAGATACGCAGTATTTT
CASSPSPVGGGTSGSHTDTQYF
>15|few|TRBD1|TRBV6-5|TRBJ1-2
TGTGCCAGCAGTTATTCCGGACAGGGCGTCTATGGCTACACCTTC
CASSYSGQGVYGYTF
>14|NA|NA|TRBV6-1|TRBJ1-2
TGTGCCAGCAGTGCCCCAGGGGTTGCTTATGGCTACACCTTC
CASSAPGVAYGYTF
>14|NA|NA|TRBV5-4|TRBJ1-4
TGTGCCAGCAGCCCCTCTGGGGGGAATGAAAAACTGTTTTTT
CASSPSGGNEKLFF
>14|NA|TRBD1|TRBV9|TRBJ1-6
TGTGCCAGCAGCGCGGGACAGAACAATTCACCCCTCCACTTT
CASSAGQNNSPLHF
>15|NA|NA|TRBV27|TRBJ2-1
TGTGCCAGCAGTTCACCCTCAGGGCTGAACAATGAGCAGTTCTTC
CASSSPSGLNNEQFF
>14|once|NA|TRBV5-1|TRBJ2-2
TGCGCCAGCAGCCCGGACTCTTACACCGGGGAGCTGTTTTTT
CASSPDSYTGELFF
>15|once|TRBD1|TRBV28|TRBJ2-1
TGTGCCAGCAGTCCGCCCCTAACAGGGGGCGGTGAGCAGTTCTTC
CASSPPLTGGGEQFF
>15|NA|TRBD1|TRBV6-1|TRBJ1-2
TGTGCCAGCAGTGAAGGGACAGGGACTCCCTATGGCTACACCTTC
CASSEGTGTPYGYTF
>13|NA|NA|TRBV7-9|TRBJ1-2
TGTGCCAGCAGCTTAGCAGGAGCTCAAGGGGCGGCCTTC
CASSLAGAQGAAF
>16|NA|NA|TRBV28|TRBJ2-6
TGTGCCAGCAGCCGGAGGGGTCGGTCCCGGGCCAACGTCCTGACTTTC
CASSRRGRSRANVLTF
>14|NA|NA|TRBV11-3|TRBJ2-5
TGTGCCAGCAGCTTGAACTACTACCAAGAGACCCAGTACTTC
CASSLNYYQETQYF
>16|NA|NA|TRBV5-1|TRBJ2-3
TGCGCCAGCAGCTTGCTCAGGGTCGTCGGTACAGATACGCAGTATTTT
CASSLLRVVGTDTQYF
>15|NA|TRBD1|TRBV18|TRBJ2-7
TGTGCCAGCTCACCCCCGGGACAGGGGTACCACGAGCAGTACTTC
CASSPPGQGYHEQYF
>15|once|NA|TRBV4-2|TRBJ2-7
TGTGCCAGCAGCCAAGGGGGGGTCAGAGGATACGAGCAGTACTTC
CASSQGGVRGYEQYF
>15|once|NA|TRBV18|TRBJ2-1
TGTGCCAGCTCACCCGGACAGACCACCTACAATGAGCAGTTCTTC
CASSPGQTTYNEQFF
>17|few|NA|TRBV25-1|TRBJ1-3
TGTGCCAGCAGTGCCGGAACAGGAGCCCCCTCTGGAAACACCATATATTTT
CASSAGTGAPSGNTIYF
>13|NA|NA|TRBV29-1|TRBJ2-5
TGCAGCGTCTCAGGGAGGAGCCAAGAGACCCAGTACTTC
CSVSGRSQETQYF